This TCR beta chain was captured in a study of cytomegalovirus exposure and HLA in healthy donors. Of note for this clone: As yet, its antigen is unknown.

The V gene's germline CDR1 is MNHEY and CDR2 SMNVEV (reference sequence). The J segment lost 6 bases and the V segment lost 4 bases, leaving 5 bases of the junction unmatched. The length of the CDR3 is 13 residues. Findings and limits, study-wide: A later analysis showed that HLA-associated TCR beta chains had undergone more clonal expansion than equally common others.

PCR used 60 Vbeta primers and 13 Jbeta primers. Only in-frame clones appear in the TCRdb table, and some are missing; sequencing was by immunoSEQ multiplex PCR. Here the sample table reports over 150,000 clones. The rearrangement links TRBV27 to TRBJ2-7, with TRBD1 matching over 8 bases. The receptor was derived from a boy younger than 18 in good health and CMV-seronegative. The material sequenced was PBMCs. Here the CDR3 DNA reads TGTGCCAGCAGTTGGAGCAGGGGGCGCGAGCAGTACTTC. Translated, it gives CASSWSRGREQYF.